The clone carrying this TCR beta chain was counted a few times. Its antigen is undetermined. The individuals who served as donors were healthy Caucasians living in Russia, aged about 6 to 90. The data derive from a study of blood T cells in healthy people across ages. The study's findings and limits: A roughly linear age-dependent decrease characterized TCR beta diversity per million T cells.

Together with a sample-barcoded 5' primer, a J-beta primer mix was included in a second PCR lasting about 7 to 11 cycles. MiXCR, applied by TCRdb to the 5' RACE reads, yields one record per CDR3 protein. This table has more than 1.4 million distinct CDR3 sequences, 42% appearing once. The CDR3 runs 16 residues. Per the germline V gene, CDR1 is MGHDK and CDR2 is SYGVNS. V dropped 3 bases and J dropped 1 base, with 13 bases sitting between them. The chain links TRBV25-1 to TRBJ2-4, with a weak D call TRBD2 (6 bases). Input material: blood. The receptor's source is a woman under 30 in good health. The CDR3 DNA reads TGTGCCAGCAGTGACTCAGGCGGAGGGGCCAAAAACATTCAGTACTTC. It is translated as CASSDSGGGAKNIQYF.